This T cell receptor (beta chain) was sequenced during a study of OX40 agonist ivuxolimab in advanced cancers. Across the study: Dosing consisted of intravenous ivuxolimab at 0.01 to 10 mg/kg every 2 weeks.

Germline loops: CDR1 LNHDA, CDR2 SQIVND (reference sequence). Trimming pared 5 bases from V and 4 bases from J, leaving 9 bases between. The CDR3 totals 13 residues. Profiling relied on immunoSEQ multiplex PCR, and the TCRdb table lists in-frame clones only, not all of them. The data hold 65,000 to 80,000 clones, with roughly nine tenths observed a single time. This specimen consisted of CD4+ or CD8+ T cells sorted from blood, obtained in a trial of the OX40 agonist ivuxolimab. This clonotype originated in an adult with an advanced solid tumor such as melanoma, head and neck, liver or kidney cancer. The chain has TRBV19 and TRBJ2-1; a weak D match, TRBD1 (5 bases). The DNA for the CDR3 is TGTGCCAGTAGTCAGGGCCAGTACAATGAGCAGTTCTTC. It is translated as CASSQGQYNEQFF.